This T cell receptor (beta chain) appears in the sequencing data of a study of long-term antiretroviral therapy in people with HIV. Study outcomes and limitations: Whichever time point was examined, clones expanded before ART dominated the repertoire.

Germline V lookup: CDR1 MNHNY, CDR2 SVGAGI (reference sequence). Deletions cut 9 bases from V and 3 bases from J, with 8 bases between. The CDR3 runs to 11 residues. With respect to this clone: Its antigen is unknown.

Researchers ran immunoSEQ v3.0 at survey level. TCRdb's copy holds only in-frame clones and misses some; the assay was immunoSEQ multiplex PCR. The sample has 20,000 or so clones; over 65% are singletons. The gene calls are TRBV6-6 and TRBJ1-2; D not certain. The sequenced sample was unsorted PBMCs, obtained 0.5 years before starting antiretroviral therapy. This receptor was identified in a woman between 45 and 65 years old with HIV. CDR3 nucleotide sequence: TGTGCCAGTAGGATGGACTATGGCTACACCTTC. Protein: CASRMDYGYTF.